A single sample gave rise to the 22 T cell receptor beta chains below, sequenced in a study of blood T cell repertoires in COVID-19. Data came from immunoSEQ multiplex PCR; TCRdb stores just in-frame clones and leaves some out. The sample shows roughly 200,000 clones, more than 70% of them seen only once. Material: peripheral blood. The receptor source for this set is a woman younger than 45 with acute or convalescent COVID-19.

This chain uses TRBV12-3 or TRBV12-4 with TRBJ1-4, with D tentatively TRBD1 (5 bases). V lost 3 bases, J lost 8 bases, and 7 bases lay in between. The CDR3 extends over 12 amino acids. The CDR3 region is CASSFRGEKLFF. The CDR3 DNA reads TGTGCCAGCAGTTTCCGGGGGGAAAAACTGTTTTTT.

This sequence joins TRBV27 and TRBJ1-6; D not resolved. The V gene's germline CDR1 is MNHEY and CDR2 SMNVEV (reference sequence). Trimming left V 6 bases short and J 4 bases short, with 16 bases between. The CDR3 sequence is 16 residues long. The DNA for the CDR3 is TGTGCCAGCAGCTGGACGGGAGACCTTTATAATTCACCCCTCCACTTT. Its translation is CASSWTGDLYNSPLHF.

The rearrangement uses TRBV28 and TRBJ2-7, with D tentatively TRBD1 (7 bases). Looked up from germline, CDR1 is MDHEN and CDR2 is SYDVKM. The ends were cut back, 9 bases at V and 2 bases at J, with 14 bases in the middle. The CDR3 has 13 amino acids. CDR3 sequence reads: CASWGDRTYEQYF. CDR3 in DNA: TGTGCCAGTTGGGGGGACAGAACCTACGAGCAGTACTTC.

The chain links TRBV18 to TRBJ2-1; 9 bases line up with TRBD1. CDR3 length: 15 amino acids. The J segment lost 1 base and the V segment lost 6 bases, leaving 4 bases of the junction unmatched. Germline V gene data show CDR1 as KGHSH and CDR2 as LQKENI. CDR3 sequence reads: CASSRTGESYNEQFF. The DNA of the CDR3 is TGTGCCAGCTCTCGGACAGGGGAGTCCTACAATGAGCAGTTCTTC.

This chain uses TRBV7-9 with TRBJ2-2, with TRBD2 identical over 7 bases. This CDR3 spans 16 amino acids. Unmatched junction bases numbered 8, after V lost 5 bases and J lost 2 bases. Germline assignment: CDR1 SEHNR and CDR2 FQNEAQ (reference sequence). In DNA form, the CDR3 reads TGTGCCAGCAGCCCCCGAAGCGGGGCCAACACCGGGGAGCTGTTTTTT. Translating gives CASSPRSGANTGELFF. The full variable domain, its missing parts supplied by reference TRBV7-9 and TRBJ2-2, is DTGVSQNPRHKITKRGQNVTFRCDPISEHNRLYWYRQTLGQGPEFLTYFQNEAQLEKSRLLSDRFSAERPKGSFSTLEIQRTEQGDSAMYLCASSPRSGANTGELFFGEGSRLTVL.

The rearrangement uses TRBV28 and TRBJ1-2, with TRBD1 matching over 9 bases. CDR1 and CDR2 (germline): MDHEN, SYDVKM. The CDR3 consists of 14 residues. Unmatched junction bases numbered 10, after V lost 6 bases and J lost 8 bases. The CDR3 region is CASRDRGHASGYTF. The CDR3 coding sequence is TGTGCCAGCAGGGACAGGGGACACGCTTCGGGCTACACCTTC.

This chain joins TRBV5-1 and TRBJ2-1, with 13 nucleotides matching TRBD2. The germline V gene has CDR1 SGHRS and CDR2 YFSETQ. Trimming at V came to 3 bases and at J to 10 bases, leaving 7 bases not matched to a gene. The CDR3 is made up of 15 amino acids. The DNA for the CDR3 is TGCGCCAGCAGCTGGACGGGACTAGCGGGACGGGAGCAGTTCTTC. Translated, it gives CASSWTGLAGREQFF.

The chain combines TRBV7-9 with TRBJ2-2; D might be TRBD2 (6 bases). Germline V gene lookup returns CDR1 SEHNR and CDR2 FQNEAQ (reference sequence). V was pared by 2 bases and J by 7 bases, with 14 bases between. The CDR3 length is 15 residues. CDR3: CASSLLTGAGGELFF. CDR3 DNA sequence: TGTGCCAGCAGCTTATTAACGGGAGCTGGCGGGGAGCTGTTTTTT.

The sample holds one count of this clone. The V and J genes are TRBV28 and TRBJ2-7, with 9 bases identical to TRBD1. The germline CDR1 and CDR2 sequences are MDHEN and SYDVKM. The CDR3 extends over 15 amino acids. V shed 6 bases and J 1 base; nucleotides not matched to a gene: 7. CDR3 residues: CASRRTGQGSYEQYF. DNA for the CDR3: TGTGCCAGCAGACGTACGGGACAGGGATCCTACGAGCAGTACTTC.

This clone has just a few counts. The chain carries TRBV23-1 and TRBJ2-4; TRBD2 aligns across 7 bases. TRBV23-1 is assigned to the ORF class and has an uncertain function. Trimming removed 0 bases from V and 3 bases from J; junction bases left unmatched: 11. There are 18 residues in the CDR3. This CDR3 reads CASSQSIASGRGKNIQYF. CDR3 sequence (DNA): TGCGCCAGCAGTCAATCGATCGCTAGCGGAAGGGGCAAAAACATTCAGTACTTC.

The chain recombines TRBV7-9 with TRBJ2-2, with D possibly matching TRBD2 (5 bases). V lost 5 bases to trimming and J lost 6 bases, with 10 bases between them. Germline assignment: CDR1 SEHNR and CDR2 FQNEAQ (reference sequence). The CDR3 is made up of 13 amino acids. CDR3 in DNA: TGTGCCAGCAGCGTACTAGTCTCCGGGGAGCTGTTTTTT. Encoded protein: CASSVLVSGELFF.

The chain uses TRBV5-8 and TRBJ2-5; D may be TRBD1 (6 bases). This CDR3 has 16 residues. CDR1 SGHTS and CDR2 YDEGEE come from the germline V gene. Trimming took 0 bases from V and 4 from J, leaving 16 bases between them. CDR3 DNA: TGTGCCAGCAGCTTGGGGAATCAGGGGCAAGGAGAGACCCAGTACTTC. Its translation: CASSLGNQGQGETQYF.

The V gene is TRBV12-3 or TRBV12-4, the J gene TRBJ2-1; D is unresolved. V lost 8 bases and J 7 bases, leaving 9 bases between the germline ends. There are 11 residues in the CDR3. In nucleotides, the CDR3 is TGTGCCAGCGGTACTTTTAATGAGCAGTTCTTC. Encoded protein: CASGTFNEQFF.

This clone was detected only a few times. The rearrangement links TRBV7-9 to TRBJ2-6; D is unclear. The germline V gene has CDR1 SEHNR and CDR2 FQNEAQ (reference sequence). V gave up 2 bases and J gave up 6 bases, with 14 bases separating them. This CDR3 has 16 residues. CDR3 protein: CASSLFGVYAANVLTF. The CDR3 DNA follows: TGTGCCAGCAGCTTATTCGGAGTGTACGCGGCCAACGTCCTGACTTTC.

This chain joins TRBV5-1 and TRBJ2-1, with 10 bases lining up with TRBD2. The trim removed 0 bases at V and 4 bases at J, leaving 4 bases unmatched. CDR3 size: 16 residues. Germline V gives CDR1 SGHRS, CDR2 YFSETQ. CDR3 amino acids: CASSLVPAGGYNEQFF. The DNA for the CDR3 is TGCGCCAGCAGCTTGGTTCCAGCGGGAGGGTACAATGAGCAGTTCTTC.

The rearrangement uses TRBV30 and TRBJ2-3; D might be TRBD2 (5 bases). The germline V gene has CDR1 GTSNPN and CDR2 SVGIG (reference sequence). The CDR3 is made up of 14 amino acids. The ends were cut back, 0 bases at V and 3 bases at J, with 10 bases in the middle. For the CDR3, the DNA is TGTGCCTGGAGTGTAGGGAGATTGACAGATACGCAGTATTTT. This codes for CAWSVGRLTDTQYF.

This sequence joins TRBV9 and TRBJ1-2; D ambiguous. This CDR3 is built from 12 residues. CDR1 is SGDLS and CDR2 is YYNGEE in the germline V gene. Trimming pared 0 bases from V and 14 bases from J, leaving 14 bases between. The CDR3 reads CASSVEITAGTF. CDR3 DNA: TGTGCCAGCAGCGTAGAAATCACCGCCGGTACCTTC.

The gene calls are TRBV20-1 and TRBJ2-3; 10 nucleotides agree with TRBD2. Germline CDR1 reads DFQATT; CDR2 reads SNEGSKA (reference sequence). V lost 3 bases and J lost 0; bases outside the gene matches: 3. This CDR3 has 15 amino acids. Here the CDR3 reads CSASSGRFSTDTQYF. The CDR3 DNA reads TGCAGTGCTAGTAGCGGGAGGTTTAGCACAGATACGCAGTATTTT.

The rearrangement uses TRBV7-2 and TRBJ2-5; D remains unclear. Looked up from germline, CDR1 is SGHTA and CDR2 is FQGNSA. V was cut by 2 bases and J by 2 bases, with 9 bases left in between. CDR3 size: 14 residues. CDR3 protein: CASSLFQAQETQYF. CDR3 sequence (DNA): TGTGCCAGCAGCTTATTTCAGGCTCAAGAGACCCAGTACTTC.

The chain links TRBV3-1 (or the pseudogene TRBV3-2) to TRBJ1-1; D is unclear. From germline, CDR1 is LGHDT and CDR2 YNNKEL (reference sequence). The CDR3 loop spans 13 amino acids. V was shortened by 5 bases and J by 4 bases, with 11 bases between the two germline ends. CDR3 bases: TGTGCCAGCAGCGCAGATCAAATCACTGAAGCTTTCTTT. Translated, it gives CASSADQITEAFF.

V gene TRBV21-1 combines with J gene TRBJ2-1; the D call in the table, TRBD1, was not verified against the DNA. TRBV21-1 is assigned pseudogene status. This CDR3 has 11 residues. The CDR3 reads CASIWTVEQFF. For the CDR3, the DNA is TGTGCCAGCATTTGGACAGTTGAGCAGTTCTTC.

The CDR3, as DNA: TGTGCCAGCAGCTTCAGGGATTCACCCCTCCACTTT. Amino acids: CASSFRDSPLHF. This rearrangement joins TRBV27 to TRBJ1-6, with D tentatively TRBD1 (5 bases). The CDR3 totals 12 residues. Trimming pared 6 bases from V and 8 bases from J, leaving 8 bases between. The germline V gene has CDR1 MNHEY and CDR2 SMNVEV (reference sequence).